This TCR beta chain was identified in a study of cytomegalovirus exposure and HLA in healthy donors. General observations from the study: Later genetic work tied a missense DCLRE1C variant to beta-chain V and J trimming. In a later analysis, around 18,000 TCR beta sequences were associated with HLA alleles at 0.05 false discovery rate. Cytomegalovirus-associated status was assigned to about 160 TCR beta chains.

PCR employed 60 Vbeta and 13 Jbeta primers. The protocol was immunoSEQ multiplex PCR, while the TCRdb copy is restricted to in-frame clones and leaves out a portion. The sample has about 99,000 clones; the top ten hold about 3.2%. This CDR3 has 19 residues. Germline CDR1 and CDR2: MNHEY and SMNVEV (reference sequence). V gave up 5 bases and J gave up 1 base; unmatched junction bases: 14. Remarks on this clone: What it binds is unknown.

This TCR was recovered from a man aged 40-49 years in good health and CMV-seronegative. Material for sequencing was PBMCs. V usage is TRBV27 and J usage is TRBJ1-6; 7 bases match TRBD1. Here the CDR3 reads CASSLNRGPGFSYNSPLHF. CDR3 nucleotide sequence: TGTGCCAGCAGTCTAAACAGGGGCCCCGGGTTTTCCTATAATTCACCCCTCCACTTT.